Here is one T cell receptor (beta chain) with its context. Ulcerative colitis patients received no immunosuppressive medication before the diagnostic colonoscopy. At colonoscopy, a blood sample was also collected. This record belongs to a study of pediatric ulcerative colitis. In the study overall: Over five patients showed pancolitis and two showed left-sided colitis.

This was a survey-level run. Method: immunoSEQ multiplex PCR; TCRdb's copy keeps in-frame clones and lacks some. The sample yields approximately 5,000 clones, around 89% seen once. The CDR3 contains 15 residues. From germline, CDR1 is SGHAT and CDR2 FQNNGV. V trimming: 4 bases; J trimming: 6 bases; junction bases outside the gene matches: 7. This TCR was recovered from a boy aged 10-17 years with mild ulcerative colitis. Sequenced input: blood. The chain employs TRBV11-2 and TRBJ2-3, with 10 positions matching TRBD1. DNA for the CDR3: TGTGCCAGCAGCTCGAGGACAGGGGGAGTGGATACGCAGTATTTT. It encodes CASSSRTGGVDTQYF.